This TCR beta chain was profiled in a study of breast tumors, draining lymph nodes, adjacent tissues. Broader study findings: Luminal-like breast cancer showed significantly greater tumor-nontumor repertoire similarity than basal-like breast cancer did. Tumor T cell lymph node origin was a supported hypothesis, not proven.

The lymph nodes were axillary draining lymph nodes from breast cancer patients. This CDR3 is 16 amino acids long. Trimming removed 5 bases from V and 2 bases from J, with 18 bases in between. CDR1 is SGHAT, CDR2 FQNNGV, per germline. The sample holds one count of this clonotype. Antigen specificity is unknown. TCRdb redid the calling of the multiplex PCR reads with MiXCR, one entry per CDR3 protein. The table lists 150,000 to 200,000 distinct CDR3 sequences, 30% to 35% of them singletons. Sequencing was carried out using axillary lymph node tissue. The chain couples TRBV11-2 to TRBJ1-1; weak D call: TRBD1 (5 bases). The source of this sequence is a female donor with breast cancer. Some clones in this sample may be carry-over from other donors' samples. The CDR3 loop reads CASSHPGRSGNTEAFF. The CDR3 nucleotides read TGTGCCAGCAGCCATCCGGGACGATCTGGAAACACTGAAGCTTTCTTT.